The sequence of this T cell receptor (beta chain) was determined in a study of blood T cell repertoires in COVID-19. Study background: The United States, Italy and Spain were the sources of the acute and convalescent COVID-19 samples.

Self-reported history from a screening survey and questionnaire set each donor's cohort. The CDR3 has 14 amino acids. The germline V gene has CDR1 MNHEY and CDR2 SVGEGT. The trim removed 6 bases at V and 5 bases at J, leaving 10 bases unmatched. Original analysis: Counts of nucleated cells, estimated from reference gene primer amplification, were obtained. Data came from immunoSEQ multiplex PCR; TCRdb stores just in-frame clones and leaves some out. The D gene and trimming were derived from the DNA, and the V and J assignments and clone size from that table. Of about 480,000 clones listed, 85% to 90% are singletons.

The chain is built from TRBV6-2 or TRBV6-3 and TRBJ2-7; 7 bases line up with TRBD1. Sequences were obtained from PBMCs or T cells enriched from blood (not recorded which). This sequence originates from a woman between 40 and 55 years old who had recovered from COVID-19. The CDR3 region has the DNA TGTGCCAGCAGCTTACTTAGGGGGCGGCACGAGCAGTACTTC. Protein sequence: CASSLLRGRHEQYF.